This T cell receptor beta chain was profiled in a study of identical twins. Findings and caveats of the study: Models predicted too little out-of-frame TCR alpha sharing in monozygotic twins. Zero-insertion results could be subject to partial confounding by invariant MAIT and iNKT cells.

A remark on this clonotype: The target antigen is unknown.

A universal primer binding site was introduced by template switching. The final cDNA contained unique molecular identifiers. MiXCR was run by TCRdb on the 5' RACE reads, yielding one entry per CDR3 protein. Of a few hundred thousand distinct CDR3 sequences listed, 9% are singletons. The V gene lost 2 bases and the J gene lost 7 bases, with 8 bases spanning the gap. Germline V gives CDR1 MNHNY, CDR2 SVGAGI (reference sequence). CDR3 length equals 12 residues. The sequence derives from a woman between 45 and 60 years old in good health. The sample taken for sequencing was naive T cells sorted from blood. The rearrangement links TRBV6-6 to TRBJ1-2; unclear D gene. DNA of the CDR3: TGTGCCAGCAGTTACACTACCTTTGGCTACACCTTC. Translating gives CASSYTTFGYTF.